The rows below give T cell receptor beta chains drawn from one sample of a study of cytomegalovirus exposure and HLA in healthy donors. Sequencing used immunoSEQ multiplex PCR; TCRdb keeps in-frame clones, though not all of them. The sample shows around 110,000 clones, 55% to 85% of them seen only once. The sequenced sample consisted of PBMCs. Source of these receptors: a man aged 30 to 39 in good health and CMV-seronegative. CDR3s leave out the opening cysteine and the closing phenylalanine or tryptophan. Fields, in order: V gene, clone size, CDR3 protein. A row's size may be missing; if present it is once, few, many or a size class.

TRBV6-1,NA,ASTPREGSREQY
TRBV18,NA,ASSASGTGIRYEQY
TRBV6-4,NA,ASSEGQGFYEQF
TRBV28,NA,ASSLSGSGSRGDTQY
TRBV28,NA,ASSLVTPGNYGYT
TRBV7-2,NA,ASSLDSTNTEAF
TRBV7-2,NA,ASSLEAAAGANVLT
TRBV19,NA,ASNQLAAAGEQF
TRBV9,few,ASSRDSGYEQY
TRBV28,NA,ASSLELPSEAF
TRBV28,few,ASSSFRDNYEQY
TRBV29-1,NA,SAEGTGVGNTIY
TRBV5-6,few,ASSYPGQPTYSGANVLT
TRBV2,NA,ASTTPSRNEQY
TRBV5-4,once,ASSRDRGPYEQF
TRBV19,few,ASSSRTGTEAF
TRBV19,NA,ASSFLYFRDSPYEQY
TRBV5-1,few,ASSLAGGWETQY
TRBV27,NA,ASSLLPGQETQY
TRBV28,NA,ASEGVDTEAF
TRBV28,NA,ASSLGSGYRSPLH
TRBV27,NA,ASSFRDFTDTQY
TRBV9,NA,ASSGEGTVTNYGYT
TRBV18,NA,ASSPYGGGETQY
TRBV5-1,NA,ASSLVGREVGKLF
TRBV6-6,few,ASSRDRGLIEQY